The 31 T cell receptor beta chains below all came from one sample that was sequenced in a study of human T cells and chemical hapten exposure (dated by TCRdb to the early 2020s). The time point tag for this specimen amounts to: patch test 2, 6 weeks after DPC sensitization. Read against the paper, the sample's treatment or condition label means: therapeutic diphenylcyclopropenone sensitization with weekly scalp DPC. Receptors were amplified or captured by RACE. Sequenced on a NextSeq 500. Using fastp trimming at Q25 and MiXCR clonotype assembly, TCRdb reanalyzed the public sequencing data and kept in-frame beta chains. Under each unique CDR3 protein, matching rows form one entry showing the most common genes and DNA. The sample table lists fewer than 90,000 distinct CDR3 sequences, about 6.3% of them with a count of one. In total, the top ten clones hold 1% to 1.5% of the sample. Sequenced material: whole blood, taken in connection with sensitization to the hapten diphenylcyclopropenone (DPC). The receptors were gathered from a woman aged 25 to 39 with alopecia areata. Some clones in this sample may be carry-over from other donors' samples.

This clonotype was counted at least ten times. V is TRBV6-6 and J is TRBJ2-7; TRBD1 aligns across 10 bases. The J segment lost 7 bases and the V segment lost 4 bases, leaving 10 bases of the junction unmatched. CDR1 is MNHNY and CDR2 is SVGAGI in the germline V gene (reference sequence). The CDR3 is 15 amino acids. The CDR3 DNA follows: TGTGCCAGCAGTTCCCAGACAGGGGGCAAGGAGGAGCAGTACTTC. Protein product: CASSSQTGGKEEQYF.

This clonotype has a handful of counts. The chain recombines TRBV6-6 with TRBJ2-1, with TRBD1 identical over 7 bases. This CDR3 region has 15 residues. The germline V gene encodes CDR1 MNHNY and CDR2 SVGAGI (reference sequence). Trimming at V came to 5 bases and at J to 3 bases, leaving 7 bases not matched to a gene. The CDR3 is CASSRQGDFYNEQFF. The CDR3 nucleotides read TGTGCCAGCAGTCGACAGGGTGATTTCTACAATGAGCAGTTCTTC.

In this sample, this clonotype turned up a few times. The chain couples TRBV20-1 to TRBJ1-1, with D perhaps TRBD1 (6 bases). Germline V CDR1 and CDR2: DFQATT, SNEGSKA (reference sequence). Between the trimmed V and J ends, which lost 1 base and 0 bases, there was a span of 12 bases. This CDR3 is 15 amino acids long. CDR3 sequence (DNA): TGCAGTGCTAGAGCATGGACAGTTATGAACACTGAAGCTTTCTTT. This gives the protein CSARAWTVMNTEAFF.

This clonotype was picked up many times. The rearrangement joins TRBV6-6 to TRBJ2-5, with D possibly being TRBD1 (5 bases). Looked up from germline, CDR1 is MNHNY and CDR2 is SVGAGI (reference sequence). The CDR3 has 15 amino acids. Trimming shortened V by 6 bases and J by 1 base, and 15 bases separated the two germline ends. The DNA for the CDR3 is TGTGCCAGCAGCCGACCGGACACTATCCAAGAGACCCAGTACTTC. Amino acid sequence: CASSRPDTIQETQYF.

In regard to this clonotype: A much larger clone lies a single base off, so this may be a read error. V usage is TRBV3-1 and J usage is TRBJ2-3; 12 positions match TRBD2. J was trimmed by 4 bases and V by 3 bases; bases with no gene match: 8. From germline, CDR1 is LGHDT and CDR2 YNNKEL (reference sequence). This CDR3 is built from 17 residues. In DNA, the CDR3 is TGTGCCAGCAGCCACGACCAGACTAGCGGGGGCCCAGATACGCAGTATTTT. Translation: CASSHDQTSGGPDTQYF.

The chain combines TRBV6-5 with TRBJ1-5; D uncertain. The germline V and J ends were trimmed by 6 bases and 7 bases, with 13 bases remaining between them. Germline lookup yields CDR1 MNHEY and CDR2 SVGAGI. This CDR3 is 13 amino acids long. CDR3 region: CASRIAGGQPQHF. CDR3 in DNA: TGTGCCAGCAGGATCGCCGGCGGGCAGCCCCAGCATTTT.

For this clonotype: One junction end does not reproduce the germline sequence, and a read error may be involved. This chain connects TRBV7-9 to TRBJ2-3, with TRBD2 as a possible D gene (5 bases). In germline, CDR1 is SEHNR, CDR2 FQNEAQ (reference sequence). The CDR3 has 10 residues. The CDR3 protein is CPSGPDTQYF. The CDR3 region has the DNA TGTCCCAGCGGTCCAGATACGCAGTATTTT.

The chain employs TRBV27 and TRBJ2-5; no definite D call. This CDR3 has 13 amino acids. Germline V gene sequence: CDR1 MNHEY, CDR2 SMNVEV (reference sequence). With 6 bases removed from V and 5 bases from J, the gap between germline ends came to 13 bases. CDR3 DNA: TGTGCCAGCAGGGAGCGAGATTCGGAGACCCAGTACTTC. Translated, it gives CASRERDSETQYF.

This clonotype occurred many times. The chain couples TRBV14 to TRBJ2-1; D unresolved. V gave up 4 bases and J gave up 0 bases, with 10 bases separating them. In germline, CDR1 is SGHDN, CDR2 FVKESK. This CDR3 comprises 15 residues. The CDR3 sequence: CASSLSASSYNEQFF. The CDR3 DNA follows: TGTGCCAGCAGCCTCTCCGCGAGCTCCTACAATGAGCAGTTCTTC.

This clonotype appeared many times. This chain uses TRBV5-1 with TRBJ1-1; TRBD1 might be the D (5 bases). The germline gives CDR1 SGHRS, CDR2 YFSETQ. The V end lost 0 bases, the J end lost 3 bases, and 9 bases lay between the germline ends. The CDR3 loop spans 14 amino acids. The CDR3 DNA reads TGCGCCAGCAGCTTGGAAGGGGCACACACTGAAGCTTTCTTT. As protein: CASSLEGAHTEAFF.

This clonotype has a count of ten or more. The chain employs TRBV20-1 and TRBJ1-1; perhaps TRBD1 as D (6 bases). This CDR3 is built from 15 residues. The ends were cut back, 0 bases at V and 1 base at J, with 12 bases in the middle. Germline V lookup: CDR1 DFQATT, CDR2 SNEGSKA (reference sequence). CDR3 in amino acids: CSARDPYRANTEAFF. The CDR3 DNA is TGCAGTGCTAGAGATCCCTACAGGGCGAACACTGAAGCTTTCTTT.

This clonotype was picked up many times. The rearrangement links TRBV3-1 to TRBJ2-1; D tentatively fits TRBD1 or TRBD2 (5 bases each). Trimming pared 1 base from V and 0 bases from J, leaving 16 bases between. Germline assignment: CDR1 LGHDT and CDR2 YNNKEL (reference sequence). CDR3 length: 18 residues. The CDR3 DNA sequence: TGTGCCAGCAGCCAAGGAGAGGGGACCCCGAGCTCCTACAATGAGCAGTTCTTC. As protein: CASSQGEGTPSSYNEQFF.

This clonotype was seen at least ten times. The CDR3 region has the DNA TGTGCCAGCAGTTACTCCGTTGACTCTGGAAACACCATATATTTT. Translation gives CASSYSVDSGNTIYF. The chain is built from TRBV6-2 or TRBV6-3 and TRBJ1-3; D is unresolved. The CDR3 is made up of 15 amino acids. V dropped 0 bases and J dropped 0 bases, with 6 bases sitting between them. Germline V CDR1 and CDR2: MNHEY, SVGEGT.

Ten or more counts support this clonotype. The chain joins TRBV6-2 or TRBV6-3 to TRBJ2-5; tentatively, D is TRBD1 (6 bases). The V and J ends lost 7 bases and 2 bases respectively, with 11 bases between them. There are 13 residues in the CDR3. Germline loops: CDR1 MNHEY, CDR2 SVGEGT. The CDR3 loop is CASTRGEQETQYF. The CDR3 DNA reads as TGTGCCAGCACCAGGGGCGAGCAAGAGACCCAGTACTTC.

Regarding this clonotype: A much larger clone is a single base away; this may be a read error. The chain carries TRBV2 and TRBJ2-5, with 9 positions matching TRBD2. CDR1 SNHLY and CDR2 FYNNEI come from the germline V gene. The CDR3 spans 14 residues. The CDR3 loop is CVSTGLAEIETQYF. The CDR3 bases are TGTGTCAGCACGGGACTAGCTGAGATAGAGACCCAGTACTTC.

This clonotype has more than one count but fewer than ten. The chain recombines TRBV7-9 with TRBJ1-1, with D unclear. V lost 4 bases to trimming and J lost 7 bases, with 13 bases between them. Germline CDR1 reads SEHNR; CDR2 reads FQNEAQ (reference sequence). CDR3 length: 13 residues. Here the CDR3 DNA reads TGTGCCAGCAGCTCCTACGATGTCGGTGAAGCTTTCTTT. Protein sequence: CASSSYDVGEAFF.

The chain joins TRBV20-1 to TRBJ1-2; 7 bases align to TRBD1. V lost 2 bases and J lost 0; bases outside the gene matches: 12. Per the germline V gene, CDR1 is DFQATT and CDR2 is SNEGSKA (reference sequence). The CDR3 has 17 residues. CDR3 bases: TGCAGTGCTAGAACCCTCGGGACAGAGTATACTAACTATGGCTACACCTTC. Protein: CSARTLGTEYTNYGYTF.

This clonotype was observed a handful of times. J is TRBJ1-1 and V is TRBV30; D unresolved. V lost 3 bases, J lost 8 bases, and 10 bases lay in between. CDR3 length equals 11 residues. Germline-derived CDR1 and CDR2 are GTSNPN and SVGIG (reference sequence). CDR3 in DNA: TGTGCCTGGAGCCCAACGAGAGAAGCTTTCTTT. Protein: CAWSPTREAFF.

This clonotype has at least ten counts. The rearrangement joins TRBV5-1 to TRBJ1-1; D perhaps matches TRBD1 (5 bases). The germline V gene has CDR1 SGHRS and CDR2 YFSETQ. The V end lost 3 bases, the J end lost 4 bases, and 13 bases lay between the germline ends. The length of the CDR3 is 14 residues. CDR3 residues: CASSWDGGSTEAFF. The CDR3 coding sequence is TGCGCCAGCAGCTGGGACGGGGGAAGCACTGAAGCTTTCTTT.

In its sample, this clonotype was seen many times. The rearrangement uses TRBV30 and TRBJ2-7; the D gene could be TRBD1 or TRBD2 (7 bases each). The CDR3 loop spans 13 amino acids. Trimming left V 4 bases short and J 6 bases short, with 16 bases between. The germline V gene has CDR1 GTSNPN and CDR2 SVGIG (reference sequence). CDR3 sequence: CAWTRQGGGEQYF. The CDR3 DNA sequence: TGTGCCTGGACAAGACAGGGAGGGGGCGAGCAGTACTTC.

This clonotype occurred many times. The gene calls are TRBV5-1 and TRBJ2-7; possible D gene TRBD2, 6 bases. V was pared by 0 bases and J by 0 bases, with 10 bases between. Germline V gene data show CDR1 as SGHRS and CDR2 as YFSETQ. The CDR3 is 15 amino acids. DNA of the CDR3: TGCGCCAGCAGCTTGGTCGGGGGAGCCTCCTACGAGCAGTACTTC. It yields the protein CASSLVGGASYEQYF.

This clonotype was found many times. This chain connects TRBV7-8 to TRBJ2-7; D might be TRBD1 or TRBD2, each matching 6 bases. Germline V gives CDR1 SGHVS, CDR2 FQNEAQ. This CDR3 has 12 amino acids. The V end lost 5 bases, the J end lost 2 bases, and 7 bases lay between the germline ends. In nucleotides, the CDR3 is TGTGCCAGCAGCCGGGGGCCCTACGAGCAGTACTTC. Protein: CASSRGPYEQYF.

This chain joins TRBV5-5 and TRBJ1-1; D is ambiguous. V gave up 2 bases and J gave up 1 base, with 6 bases separating them. In germline, CDR1 is SGHKS, CDR2 YYEKEE (reference sequence). This CDR3 has 13 residues. The CDR3 sequence: CASSFFPNTEAFF. The DNA of the CDR3 is TGTGCCAGCAGCTTTTTCCCGAACACTGAAGCTTTCTTT.

The sample holds a few counts of this clonotype. The chain employs TRBV2 and TRBJ1-1; D is undetermined. CDR1 SNHLY and CDR2 FYNNEI come from the germline V gene. The CDR3 totals 14 residues. V lost 6 bases to trimming and J lost 3 bases, with 14 bases between them. The CDR3 bases are TGTGCCAGCAGCCCTACTAGGATGGACACTGAAGCTTTCTTT. This codes for CASSPTRMDTEAFF.

This clonotype was counted many times. V usage is TRBV20-1 and J usage is TRBJ2-5; possibly TRBD2 for D (5 bases). Germline V gene sequence: CDR1 DFQATT, CDR2 SNEGSKA (reference sequence). With 8 bases removed from V and 2 bases from J, the gap between germline ends came to 9 bases. The CDR3 runs 11 residues. The CDR3 loop reads CSKAVQETQYF. DNA of the CDR3: TGCAGTAAAGCGGTACAAGAGACCCAGTACTTC.

This clonotype has only a few counts. The chain links TRBV7-9 to TRBJ2-7, with 7 bases matching TRBD2. Germline loops: CDR1 SEHNR, CDR2 FQNEAQ (reference sequence). This CDR3 has 16 residues. Unmatched junction bases numbered 13, after V lost 3 bases and J lost 5 bases. CDR3 residues: CASSFDERGPRNEQYF. The CDR3, as DNA: TGTGCCAGCAGCTTTGACGAGCGGGGCCCTCGGAACGAGCAGTACTTC.

This clonotype came up a few times. V and J are TRBV27 and TRBJ1-1; no definite D call. Germline V gene data show CDR1 as MNHEY and CDR2 as SMNVEV (reference sequence). This CDR3 comprises 14 residues. The V gene lost 4 bases and the J gene lost 4 bases, with 13 bases spanning the gap. CDR3 nucleotide sequence: TGTGCCAGCAGTTCTGGACCGCGTCCCACTGAAGCTTTCTTT. Translating it yields CASSSGPRPTEAFF.

This clonotype showed up many times. V gene TRBV3-1 combines with J gene TRBJ1-5; D not certain. This CDR3 has 15 amino acids. The germline V gene has CDR1 LGHDT and CDR2 YNNKEL (reference sequence). Trimming removed 0 bases at V and 5 bases at J, with 11 bases between. CDR3 residues: CASSQDQGPHQPQHF. The DNA for the CDR3 is TGTGCCAGCAGCCAAGATCAAGGGCCCCATCAGCCCCAGCATTTT.

J is TRBJ1-1 and V is TRBV2, with 7 bases fitting TRBD1. The germline gives CDR1 SNHLY, CDR2 FYNNEI. The CDR3 totals 14 residues. Trimming removed 6 bases from V and 4 bases from J; junction bases left unmatched: 8. CDR3: CASRTDRAGTEAFF. The CDR3 DNA sequence: TGTGCCAGCAGGACAGACAGGGCAGGCACTGAAGCTTTCTTT. The variable domain in full, with the rest retrieved from reference TRBV2 and TRBJ1-1, is EPEVTQTPSHQVTQMGQEVILRCVPISNHLYFYWYRQILGQKVEFLVSFYNNEISEKSEIFDDQFSVERPDGSNFTLKIRSTKLEDSAMYFCASRTDRAGTEAFFGQGTRLTVV.

The J gene is TRBJ2-2, the V gene TRBV12-3 or TRBV12-4; the match to TRBD1 covers 9 bases. J was trimmed by 0 bases and V by 6 bases; bases with no gene match: 5. The CDR3 loop spans 16 amino acids. The chain's CDR3 is CASSPRTGANTGELFF. The CDR3 DNA is TGTGCCAGCAGCCCCCGGACAGGGGCGAACACCGGGGAGCTGTTTTTT.

This clonotype was seen repeatedly, ten times or more. The rearrangement joins TRBV3-1 to TRBJ2-1, with 8 bases fitting TRBD2. The CDR3 has 15 residues. With 6 bases clipped from V and 3 bases from J, the junction kept 7 bases outside the gene matches. CDR1 and CDR2 from the germline V gene are LGHDT and YNNKEL (reference sequence). The CDR3 sequence: CASRGWAGGYNEQFF. The CDR3 DNA is TGTGCCAGCAGGGGCTGGGCGGGGGGCTACAATGAGCAGTTCTTC.